Described below is a single T cell receptor beta chain sequence and its context. Its cognate antigen is unknown. This sample is part of a study of cytotoxic CD8 clonotypes in ibrutinib-treated CLL. Across the whole study: Each sample contained, on average, roughly 280,000 productive templates and roughly 100,000 productive rearrangements.

Produced via immunoSEQ multiplex PCR; TCRdb's table is partial and in-frame only. The sample consists of fewer than 400,000 clones, roughly 70% of them appearing once. The CDR3 is 15 residues long. Trimming removed 3 bases from V and 3 bases from J, with 9 bases in between. From germline, CDR1 is MNHEY and CDR2 SMNVEV (reference sequence). Genomic DNA in an amount of around 1.8 micrograms was extracted from cryopreserved PBMCs and used for the preparation of TCR beta libraries. Study results and caveats: At ibrutinib response, clonality increased, and at progression it declined back toward baseline. Public clonotypes were seen rarely and were contracted or stable on treatment.

Sequenced here: PBMCs, sampled after 36 months of ibrutinib treatment. The source is a human donor with chronic lymphocytic leukemia. The chain employs TRBV27 and TRBJ1-6; maybe TRBD1 (5 bases). The CDR3, as DNA: TGTGCCAGCAGTTTGATAAGGGGCTATAATTCACCCCTCCACTTT. It yields the protein CASSLIRGYNSPLHF.